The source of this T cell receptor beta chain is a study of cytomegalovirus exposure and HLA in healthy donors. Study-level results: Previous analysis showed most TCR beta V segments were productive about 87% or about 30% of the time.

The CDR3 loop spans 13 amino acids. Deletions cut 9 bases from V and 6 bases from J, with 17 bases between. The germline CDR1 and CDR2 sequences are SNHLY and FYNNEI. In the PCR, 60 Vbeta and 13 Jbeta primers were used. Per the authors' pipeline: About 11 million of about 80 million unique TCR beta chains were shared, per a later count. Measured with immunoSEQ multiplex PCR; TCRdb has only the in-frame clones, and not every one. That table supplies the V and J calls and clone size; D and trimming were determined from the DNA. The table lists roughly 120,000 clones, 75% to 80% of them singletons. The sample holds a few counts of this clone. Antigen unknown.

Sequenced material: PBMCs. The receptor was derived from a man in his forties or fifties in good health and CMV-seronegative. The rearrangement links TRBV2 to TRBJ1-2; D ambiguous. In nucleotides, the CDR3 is TGTGCCAGGTTGGGCAGTGACGGTGATGGCTACACCTTC. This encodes CARLGSDGDGYTF.